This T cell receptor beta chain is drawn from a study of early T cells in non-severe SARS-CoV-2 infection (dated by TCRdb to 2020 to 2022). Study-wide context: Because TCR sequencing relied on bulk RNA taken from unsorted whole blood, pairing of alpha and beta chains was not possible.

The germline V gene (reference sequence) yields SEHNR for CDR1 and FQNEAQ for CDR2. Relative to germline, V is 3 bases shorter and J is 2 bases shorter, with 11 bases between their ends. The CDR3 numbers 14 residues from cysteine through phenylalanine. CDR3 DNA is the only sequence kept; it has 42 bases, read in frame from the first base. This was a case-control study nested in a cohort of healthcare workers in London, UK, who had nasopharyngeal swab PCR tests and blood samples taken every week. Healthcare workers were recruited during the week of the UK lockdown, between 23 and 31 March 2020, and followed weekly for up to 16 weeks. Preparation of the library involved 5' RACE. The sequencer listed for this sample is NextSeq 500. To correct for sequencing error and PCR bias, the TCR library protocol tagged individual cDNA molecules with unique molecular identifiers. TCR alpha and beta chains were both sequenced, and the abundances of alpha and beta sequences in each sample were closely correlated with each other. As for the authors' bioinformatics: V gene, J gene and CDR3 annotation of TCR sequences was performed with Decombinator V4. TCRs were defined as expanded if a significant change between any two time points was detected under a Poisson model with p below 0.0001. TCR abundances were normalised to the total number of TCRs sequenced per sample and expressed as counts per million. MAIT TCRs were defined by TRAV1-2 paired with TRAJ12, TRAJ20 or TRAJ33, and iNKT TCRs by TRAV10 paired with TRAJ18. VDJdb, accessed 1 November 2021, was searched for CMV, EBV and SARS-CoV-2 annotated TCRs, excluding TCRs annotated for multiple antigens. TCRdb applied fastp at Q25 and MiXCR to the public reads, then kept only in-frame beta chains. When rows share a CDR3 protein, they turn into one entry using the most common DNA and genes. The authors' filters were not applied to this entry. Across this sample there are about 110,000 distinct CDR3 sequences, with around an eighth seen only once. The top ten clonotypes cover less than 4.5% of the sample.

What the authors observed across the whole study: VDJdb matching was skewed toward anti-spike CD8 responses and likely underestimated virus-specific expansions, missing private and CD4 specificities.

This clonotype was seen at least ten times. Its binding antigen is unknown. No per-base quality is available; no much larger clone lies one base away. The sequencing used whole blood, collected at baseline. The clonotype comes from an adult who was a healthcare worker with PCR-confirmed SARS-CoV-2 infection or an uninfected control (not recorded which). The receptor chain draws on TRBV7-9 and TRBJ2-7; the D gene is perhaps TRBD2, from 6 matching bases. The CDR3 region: CASSLGGKTYEQYF. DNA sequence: TGTGCCAGCAGCTTGGGGGGAAAAACCTACGAGCAGTACTTC.